The clone carrying this T cell receptor (beta chain) showed up just a few times. The sample comes from a study of blood T cell repertoires in COVID-19. Turning to the study itself: Samples came from the United States, Italy and Spain, spanning acute and convalescent COVID-19. T cells, B-cell-depleted T cells, or PBMCs provided the cDNA or gDNA that served as material.

In the original workflow: Reference gene primers were amplified, and this amplification served to estimate nucleated cell counts. Sequencing was performed with immunoSEQ multiplex PCR; in TCRdb, only in-frame clones are kept and a portion is missing. That table supplies the V and J calls and clone size; D and trimming were determined from the DNA. The data hold around 100,000 clones, with roughly 84% observed a single time. The junction had 2 bases not matched to a gene; V was cut back by 4 bases and J by 5 bases. Germline V CDR1 and CDR2: MNHEY, SMNVEV (reference sequence). The CDR3 extends over 13 amino acids.

Sequencing was performed on peripheral blood. This sequence originates from a man between 40 and 49 years old with acute or convalescent COVID-19. The chain recombines TRBV27 with TRBJ1-1, with 9 bases matching TRBD1. The CDR3 DNA reads as TGTGCCAGCAGTTGGACAGGGGAGACTGAAGCTTTCTTT. Its translation: CASSWTGETEAFF.